This TCR beta chain was sequenced in a study of T cells after yellow fever vaccination. From the 5' RACE reads, TCRdb called clonotypes with MiXCR, one entry per CDR3 protein. The data contain 300,000 to 350,000 distinct CDR3 sequences, about 11% of them seen just once; the ten biggest clones take up approximately 3%. Findings of the study overall: Repertoires obtained by FACS sorting could include abundant clonotypes that entered as contaminants from the bulk population. The study re-detected most primary-vaccination clones after the booster (nearly 97% CD4, 85% to 90% CD8).

This clonotype was detected a few times. What it recognizes is unknown. Per germline, CDR1 LNHNV and CDR2 YYDKDF (reference sequence). V lost 1 base to trimming and J lost 7 bases, with 10 bases between them. This CDR3 has 13 residues. V gene TRBV15 combines with J gene TRBJ1-1; D unresolved. This TCR was recovered from a man aged 18 to 29 who received the YFV17D yellow fever vaccine. The specimen was CD4+ T cells sorted from PBMCs, collected 45 days after the yellow fever booster vaccination. CDR3 loop: CATSRGGFVEAFF. The CDR3 DNA sequence: TGTGCCACCAGCAGAGGCGGGTTCGTTGAAGCTTTCTTT.